A selection of T cell receptor beta chains follows, all from one sample in a study of T cell changes during pregnancy in multiple sclerosis. The data were produced by immunoSEQ multiplex PCR, yet TCRdb's version contains in-frame clones alone and is incomplete. The sample lists about 20,000 clones; around 90% were seen once. The sample consisted of CD8+ T cells from peripheral blood mononuclear cells, taken in the third trimester of pregnancy. The origin of the receptors is a female donor in good health, enrolled as a control in a pregnancy study. Both conserved end residues are part of each CDR3. D genes are given only for firm matches. The size entry is marked missing in some rows and otherwise reads once, few, many or a size class.

abundance	v_gene	j_gene	d_gene	CDR3nt	CDR3aa
-	TRBV28	TRBJ2-2	TRBD2	TGTGCCAGCAGTTCAATACTAGCGGGAGCGGAGGAGCTGTTTTTT	CASSSILAGAEELFF
few	TRBV6-6	TRBJ1-5	-	TGTGCCAGCAGTTCGACAGAGACGAATCAGCCCCAGCATTTT	CASSSTETNQPQHF
-	TRBV5-8	TRBJ1-1	-	TGTGCCAGCAGCTTGTCGGCGGGGATCACTGAAGCTTTCTTT	CASSLSAGITEAFF
-	TRBV9	TRBJ2-7	TRBD1	TGTGCCAGCAGCGTAACAGGGGGCTCCTACGAGCAGTACTTC	CASSVTGGSYEQYF
-	TRBV4-1	TRBJ1-4	-	TGCGCCAGCAGCCCAGGATGGGTCCGCAGAGAAAAACTGTTTTTT	CASSPGWVRREKLFF
-	TRBV6-5	TRBJ1-2	TRBD1	TGTGCCAGCAGTTCCGGGACAGGGAACTATGGCTACACCTTC	CASSSGTGNYGYTF
-	TRBV7-9	TRBJ2-1	-	TGTGCCAGCAGCATCCACAGGGCCGCCTACAATGAGCAGTTCTTC	CASSIHRAAYNEQFF
-	TRBV21-1	TRBJ1-6	-	TGTGCCAGCAGCTCTCGGGGGTTCAATTCACCCCTCCACTTT	CASSSRGFNSPLHF
-	TRBV7-2	TRBJ1-1	-	TGTGCCAGCAGCTTGACCGGGACTGAAGCTTTCTTT	CASSLTGTEAFF
-	TRBV19	TRBJ2-1	-	TGTGCCAGTAGTATAGATCTTGCCACACATACCTACAATGAGCAGTTCTTC	CASSIDLATHTYNEQFF
few	TRBV27	TRBJ2-7	-	TGTGCCAGCAGCTATTCACAGGCAACCGCGGCCTACGAGCAGTACTTC	CASSYSQATAAYEQYF
few	TRBV6-5	TRBJ1-1	TRBD1	TGTGCCAGCAGTTACTCGTTTGGGACAGTAACTGAAGCTTTCTTT	CASSYSFGTVTEAFF
-	TRBV4-2	TRBJ1-5	TRBD1	TGTGCCAGCAGCCAGGGGACAGGGGTTTATCAGCCCCAGCATTTT	CASSQGTGVYQPQHF
once	TRBV15	TRBJ1-2	TRBD1	TGTGCCACCAGCGGGCAGGGGGATGGCTACACCTTC	CATSGQGDGYTF
-	TRBV4-1	TRBJ2-2	TRBD1	TGCGCCAGCAGCCCCCCGACAGGGATCCACACCGGGGAGCTGTTTTTT	CASSPPTGIHTGELFF
-	TRBV11-3	TRBJ2-7	TRBD1	TGTGCCAGCAGCTTGGGACAGGGAAACGCCTACGAGCAGTACTTC	CASSLGQGNAYEQYF
once	TRBV5-1	TRBJ2-7	TRBD2	TGCGCCAGCAGCTTGGTTCAGGGAGGGCGAGCCTACGAGCAGTACTTC	CASSLVQGGRAYEQYF
-	TRBV27	TRBJ2-5	TRBD2	TGTGCCACCCGCGGGATTAGCGGGCTTTTCGGGACCCAGTACTTC	CATRGISGLFGTQYF
-	TRBV27	TRBJ2-1	TRBD1	TGTGCCAGCAGCCGAACAGGGGCCGAGCAGTTCTTC	CASSRTGAEQFF
-	TRBV27	TRBJ1-2	-	TGTGCCAGCAGTTTATCATTGGGGCTCGGCTACACCTTC	CASSLSLGLGYTF
-	TRBV6-4	TRBJ2-2	-	TGTGCCAGCAGCTCAGGGGACACCGGGGAGCTGTTTTTT	CASSSGDTGELFF
-	TRBV19	TRBJ1-5	-	TGTGCCAGTAGCCCATACAGGGGCAATCAGCCCCAGCATTTT	CASSPYRGNQPQHF
-	TRBV7-8	TRBJ2-1	-	TGTGCCAGCAGCTTAGACGTGATTAGCTCCTACAATGAGCAGTTCTTC	CASSLDVISSYNEQFF
-	TRBV25-1	TRBJ2-7	-	TGTGCCAGCAGTGAAAGGGAGACTAGGGACTACGAGCAGTACTTC	CASSERETRDYEQYF
-	TRBV7-6	TRBJ2-1	TRBD2	TGTGCCAGCAGCGGACTAGCGTACAATGAGCAGTTCTTC	CASSGLAYNEQFF
-	TRBV27	TRBJ2-7	-	TGTGCCAGCAGTTCCTTGGGGGCGGGTTACGAGCAGTACTTC	CASSSLGAGYEQYF
-	TRBV25-1	TRBJ2-7	-	TGTGCCAGCGGGCAGGGAAACGAGCAGTACTTC	CASGQGNEQYF
-	TRBV25-1	TRBJ1-2	TRBD1	TGTGCCAGCAGTGAAATCCCCGACAGGGGTGATGGCTACACCTTC	CASSEIPDRGDGYTF
once	TRBV30	TRBJ2-7	-	TGTGCCTGGAGTGTAAGTAGGGGAACCTACGAGCAGTACTTC	CAWSVSRGTYEQYF
-	TRBV29-1	TRBJ2-7	-	TGCAGCGTTTGGATGGTTTTAGCCGCCTACGAGCAGTACTTC	CSVWMVLAAYEQYF
-	TRBV4-3	TRBJ2-1	TRBD2	TGCGCCAGCAGCCAAGATATCTTTCGAACTAGCGAACACAATGAGCAGTTCTTC	CASSQDIFRTSEHNEQFF
few	TRBV2	TRBJ1-1	-	TGTGCCAGCACACGGGAAGGCTGGACTGAAGCTTTCTTT	CASTREGWTEAFF
-	TRBV27	TRBJ2-3	TRBD2	TGTGCCAGCAGTTTAGGAGCGGGGGGGCGCACAGATACGCAGTATTTT	CASSLGAGGRTDTQYF
-	TRBV6-4	TRBJ2-3	TRBD1	TGTGCCAGCAGTGACTCGGAAGGGGGCGCAGATACGCAGTATTTT	CASSDSEGGADTQYF
-	TRBV5-4	TRBJ2-7	TRBD1	TGTGCCAGCAGCTTGGGGGACAGGTCCTACGAGCAGTACTTC	CASSLGDRSYEQYF
-	TRBV5-5	TRBJ2-1	-	TGTGCCAGCAGCGCGTCGGACAGAAAGGCGGCTGAGCAGTTCTTC	CASSASDRKAAEQFF
-	TRBV5-1	TRBJ2-7	-	TGCGCCAGCAGCCCCGATGGGGGCGCGCCAAACGAGCAGTACTTC	CASSPDGGAPNEQYF